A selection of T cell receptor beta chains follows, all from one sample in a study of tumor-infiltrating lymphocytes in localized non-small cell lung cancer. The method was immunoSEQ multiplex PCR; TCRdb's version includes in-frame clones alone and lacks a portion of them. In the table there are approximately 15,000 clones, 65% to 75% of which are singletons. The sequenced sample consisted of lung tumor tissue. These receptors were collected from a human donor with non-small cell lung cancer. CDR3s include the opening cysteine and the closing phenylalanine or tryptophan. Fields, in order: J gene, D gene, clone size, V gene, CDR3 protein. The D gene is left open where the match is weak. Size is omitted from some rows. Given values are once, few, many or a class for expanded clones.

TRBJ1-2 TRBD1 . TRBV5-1 CASSSGQDGIYGYTF
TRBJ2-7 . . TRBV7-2 CASSVTVGQGNEQYF
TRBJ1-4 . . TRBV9 CASSEGVIDEKLFF
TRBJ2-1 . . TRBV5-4 CASSLGLLYNNEQFF
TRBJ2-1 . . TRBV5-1 CASRFMGKNEQFF
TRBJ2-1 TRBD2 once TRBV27 CASSFWTSGRPNEQFF
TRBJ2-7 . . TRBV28 CASSDYEQYF
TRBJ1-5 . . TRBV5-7 CASSFRDQPQHF
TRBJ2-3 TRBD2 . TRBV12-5 CASGPGTSSSTDTQYF
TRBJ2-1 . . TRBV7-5 CARSLPRLAGVYNEQFF
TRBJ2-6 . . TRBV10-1 CASSENSGANVLTF
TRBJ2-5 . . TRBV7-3 CASSLNPQETQYF
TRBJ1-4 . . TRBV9 CASSVGYGGEDEKLFF
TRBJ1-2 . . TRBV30 CAWTGGVGYTF
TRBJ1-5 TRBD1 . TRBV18 CASSPGQALNQPQHF
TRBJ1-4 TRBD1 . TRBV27 CASSLQGAGEKLFF
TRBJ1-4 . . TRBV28 CASSLSSSEKLFF
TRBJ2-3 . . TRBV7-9 CASSLIGSDADTQYF
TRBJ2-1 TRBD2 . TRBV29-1 CSVTGLAGGRYNEQFF
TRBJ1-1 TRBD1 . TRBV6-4 CASRLDREDTEAFF
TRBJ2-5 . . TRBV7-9 CASSYPLPGLQETQYF
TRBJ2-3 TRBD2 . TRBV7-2 CASRVSAGGSTDTQYF
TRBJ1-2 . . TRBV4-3 CASSQEIRQYGYTF
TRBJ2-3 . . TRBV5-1 CASSSGRPSTDTQYF
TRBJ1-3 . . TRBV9 CASSPRVASSGNTIYF
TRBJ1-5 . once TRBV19 CASSIDGNQPQHF
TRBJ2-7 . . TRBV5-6 CASSLGRRGDEQYF
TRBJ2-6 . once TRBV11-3 CASSRKGGVLGANVLTF
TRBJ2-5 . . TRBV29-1 CSVARVEETQYF
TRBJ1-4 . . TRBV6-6 CASSDQGLNEKLFF
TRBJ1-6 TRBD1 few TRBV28 CASSFGGQGKDKPLHF
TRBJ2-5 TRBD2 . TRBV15 CATSGGGSQETQYF
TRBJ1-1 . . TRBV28 CASSSPGVREAFF
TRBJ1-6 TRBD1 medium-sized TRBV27 CASTTGAGNSPLHF
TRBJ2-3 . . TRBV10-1 CASRGGTASDTQYF
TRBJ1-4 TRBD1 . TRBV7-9 CASSLTQGAGEKLFF
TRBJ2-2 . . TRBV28 CASSLSSQGTGELFF
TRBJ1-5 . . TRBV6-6 CASSYQKGSNQPQHF
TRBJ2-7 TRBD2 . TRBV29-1 CSVVTLAGYEQYF
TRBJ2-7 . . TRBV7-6 CASSLEQHYEQYF
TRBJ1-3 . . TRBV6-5 CASSRGTYTGNTIYF
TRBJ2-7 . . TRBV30 CAWGLANYEQYF
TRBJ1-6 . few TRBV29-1 CSAGLRDSPLHF
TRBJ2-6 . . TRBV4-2 CASSQQGGSPGANVLTF
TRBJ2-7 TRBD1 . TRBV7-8 CASSPIFGTGTTQYF
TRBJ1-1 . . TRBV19 CASSSGTRGTEAFF
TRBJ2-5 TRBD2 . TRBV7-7 CASSLGLAGGMQETQYF
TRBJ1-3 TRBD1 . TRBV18 CASSPDRAPGNTIYF
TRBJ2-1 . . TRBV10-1 CASSESLARNEQFF
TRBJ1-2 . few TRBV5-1 CASSLGSGTTIGYTF
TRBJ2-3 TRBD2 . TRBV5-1 CASSFQAGTTDTQYF
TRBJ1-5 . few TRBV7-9 CASSLATGSQPQHF